A single sample is the source of the 5 T cell receptor beta chains below, sequenced in a study of OX40 agonist ivuxolimab in advanced cancers. Clones were read by immunoSEQ multiplex PCR, and TCRdb kept only the in-frame ones, dropping some. The sample consists of around 67,000 clones, roughly 80% of them appearing once. The source material was CD4+ or CD8+ T cells sorted from blood, sampled in a trial of the OX40 agonist ivuxolimab. The receptors were gathered from an adult with an advanced solid tumor such as melanoma, head and neck, liver or kidney cancer.

This chain links TRBV9 with TRBJ2-1; the match to TRBD1 covers 7 bases. The V and J ends lost 5 bases and 5 bases, in that order; junction bases with no gene match: 13. Germline CDR1 reads SGDLS; CDR2 reads YYNGEE. This CDR3 contains 16 residues. The chain's CDR3 is CASSHSPGQSDNEQFF. The CDR3 DNA is TGTGCCAGCAGTCATTCTCCGGGACAGTCCGACAATGAGCAGTTCTTC.

This chain connects TRBV5-4 to TRBJ2-3; TRBD1 matches 7 bases. V shed 4 bases and J 6 bases; nucleotides not matched to a gene: 8. In germline, CDR1 is SGHNT, CDR2 YYREEE (reference sequence). The CDR3 length is 14 residues. The CDR3 sequence: CASSGTVNTDTQYF. The CDR3 bases are TGTGCCAGCAGCGGGACAGTGAACACGGATACGCAGTATTTT.

The chain has TRBV20-1 and TRBJ2-1; D gene uncertain. The CDR3 contains 11 residues. The V end lost 6 bases, the J end lost 4 bases, and 7 bases lay between the germline ends. CDR1 is DFQATT and CDR2 is SNEGSKA in the germline V gene (reference sequence). In DNA form, the CDR3 reads TGCAGTGCGCGACTGTACAATGAGCAGTTCTTC. It translates to CSARLYNEQFF.

V and J are TRBV29-1 and TRBJ1-1; D gene ambiguous. The CDR3 consists of 12 residues. Germline CDR1 and CDR2: SQVTM and ANQGSEA. Trimming pared 6 bases from V and 1 base from J, leaving 9 bases between. CDR3 region: CSVVQPNTEAFF. The CDR3 region has the DNA TGCAGCGTGGTACAGCCGAACACTGAAGCTTTCTTT. Full variable domain (missing parts from reference TRBV29-1 and TRBJ1-1): SAVISQKPSRDICQRGTSLTIQCQVDSQVTMMFWYRQQPGQSLTLIATANQGSEATYESGFVIDKFPISRPNLTFSTLTVSNMSPEDSSIYLCSVVQPNTEAFFGQGTRLTVV.

The chain combines TRBV30 with TRBJ2-2; D may be TRBD1 (6 bases). Germline CDR1 GTSNPN, CDR2 SVGIG (reference sequence). This CDR3 is 13 amino acids long. V was clipped by 3 bases and J by 4 bases, with 9 bases between them. CDR3 in DNA: TGTGCCTGGAGGGACAGCAGCACCGGGGAGCTGTTTTTT. Translation gives CAWRDSSTGELFF.